Listed below are T cell receptor beta chains from one sample, sequenced in a study of shared clonotypes between healthy human individuals. Generated by immunoSEQ multiplex PCR, the TCRdb table keeps only in-frame clones and is missing some. The sample records around 2,000,000 clones, about 95% being singletons. Specimen: naive CD4+ T cells sorted from blood. The receptors shown here come from a man younger than 35 in good health. Both conserved end residues are part of each CDR3. A D gene is named only where the DNA matches it firmly. Clone size, where shown, is once, few, many, or a class for clones that have expanded.

d_gene: -
v_gene: TRBV6-6
abundance: -
j_gene: TRBJ2-7
CDR3aa: CASSYVQGVSYEQYF
CDR3nt: TGTGCCAGCAGTTACGTGCAGGGCGTATCGTACGAGCAGTACTTC

d_gene: -
v_gene: TRBV6-1
abundance: -
j_gene: TRBJ1-5
CDR3aa: CATSGGPSNQPQHF
CDR3nt: TGTGCCACCAGCGGCGGGCCTAGCAATCAGCCCCAGCATTTT

d_gene: -
v_gene: TRBV6-1
abundance: -
j_gene: TRBJ1-2
CDR3aa: CAISMWQDYGYTF
CDR3nt: TGTGCCATCAGCATGTGGCAGGACTATGGCTACACCTTC

d_gene: -
v_gene: TRBV28
abundance: once
j_gene: TRBJ1-3
CDR3aa: CASSDRTGLSGNTIYF
CDR3nt: TGTGCCAGCAGTGACCGGACGGGATTAAGTGGGAACACCATATATTTT

d_gene: -
v_gene: TRBV15
abundance: -
j_gene: TRBJ2-3
CDR3aa: CATSRDQGGDFQYF
CDR3nt: TGTGCCACCAGCAGAGATCAGGGGGGAGACTTTCAGTATTTT

d_gene: -
v_gene: TRBV5-1
abundance: -
j_gene: TRBJ2-7
CDR3aa: CASAQDGQTYEQYF
CDR3nt: TGCGCCAGCGCCCAAGACGGACAGACCTACGAGCAGTACTTC

d_gene: -
v_gene: TRBV7-9
abundance: -
j_gene: TRBJ1-2
CDR3aa: CASSLATGTDYGYTF
CDR3nt: TGTGCCAGCAGCTTAGCGACGGGCACTGACTATGGCTACACCTTC

d_gene: TRBD1
v_gene: TRBV6-6
abundance: -
j_gene: TRBJ1-5
CDR3aa: CASSFDRGNQPQHF
CDR3nt: TGTGCCAGCAGTTTCGACAGGGGAAATCAGCCCCAGCATTTT

d_gene: TRBD2
v_gene: TRBV7-2
abundance: -
j_gene: TRBJ2-1
CDR3aa: CASSLTSGYNEQFF
CDR3nt: TGTGCCAGCAGCTTAACTAGCGGTTATAATGAGCAGTTCTTC

d_gene: TRBD2
v_gene: TRBV4-2
abundance: once
j_gene: TRBJ2-2
CDR3aa: CASSRGDLAGANTGELFF
CDR3nt: TGTGCCAGCAGCCGAGGGGACTTAGCGGGGGCGAACACCGGGGAGCTGTTTTTT

d_gene: TRBD1
v_gene: TRBV6-6
abundance: -
j_gene: TRBJ2-5
CDR3aa: CASSGLDRGQETQYF
CDR3nt: TGTGCCAGCAGTGGATTGGACAGGGGGCAAGAGACCCAGTACTTC

d_gene: -
v_gene: TRBV6-1
abundance: -
j_gene: TRBJ2-1
CDR3aa: CASSEEPSSYNEQFF
CDR3nt: TGTGCCAGCAGTGAAGAGCCAAGCTCCTACAATGAGCAGTTCTTC

d_gene: TRBD2
v_gene: TRBV11-3
abundance: -
j_gene: TRBJ2-3
CDR3aa: CASSLGGRATDTQYF
CDR3nt: TGTGCCAGCAGCTTAGGCGGGAGGGCGACAGATACGCAGTATTTT

d_gene: -
v_gene: TRBV18
abundance: -
j_gene: TRBJ1-1
CDR3aa: CASSPPLGQGAFF
CDR3nt: TGTGCCAGCTCACCACCCCTCGGCCAGGGAGCTTTCTTT

d_gene: -
v_gene: TRBV7-2
abundance: -
j_gene: TRBJ2-7
CDR3aa: CASSFRGGAPYEQYF
CDR3nt: TGTGCCAGCAGCTTTAGGGGCGGGGCCCCCTACGAGCAGTACTTC

d_gene: -
v_gene: TRBV10-3
abundance: -
j_gene: TRBJ1-2
CDR3aa: CAISEQEKPNYGYTF
CDR3nt: TGTGCCATCAGTGAGCAGGAAAAACCTAACTATGGCTACACCTTC

d_gene: TRBD2
v_gene: TRBV10-1
abundance: -
j_gene: TRBJ2-5
CDR3aa: CASSAGERETQYF
CDR3nt: TGCGCCAGCAGCGCGGGGGAACGAGAGACCCAGTACTTC

d_gene: TRBD2
v_gene: TRBV7-9
abundance: -
j_gene: TRBJ2-1
CDR3aa: CASSFPLQAGAIGEQFF
CDR3nt: TGTGCCAGCAGCTTTCCTTTACAAGCGGGAGCTATTGGTGAGCAGTTCTTC

d_gene: -
v_gene: TRBV7-2
abundance: once
j_gene: TRBJ1-6
CDR3aa: CASSLVVPPLHF
CDR3nt: TGTGCCAGCAGCTTAGTTGTGCCACCCCTCCACTTT

d_gene: TRBD2
v_gene: TRBV9
abundance: -
j_gene: TRBJ2-1
CDR3aa: CASSATSGYNEQFF
CDR3nt: TGTGCCAGCAGCGCCACTAGCGGCTACAATGAGCAGTTCTTC

d_gene: -
v_gene: TRBV28
abundance: -
j_gene: TRBJ1-1
CDR3aa: CASIPGGAGRTEAFF
CDR3nt: TGTGCCAGCATCCCGGGAGGGGCGGGTCGCACTGAAGCTTTCTTT

d_gene: -
v_gene: TRBV5-1
abundance: once
j_gene: TRBJ1-1
CDR3aa: CASSFRQNTEAFF
CDR3nt: TGCGCCAGCAGCTTCCGACAGAACACTGAAGCTTTCTTT

d_gene: TRBD1
v_gene: TRBV2
abundance: -
j_gene: TRBJ1-3
CDR3aa: CASSGQGASGNTIYF
CDR3nt: TGTGCCAGCAGTGGTCAGGGGGCGTCTGGAAACACCATATATTTT

d_gene: TRBD1
v_gene: TRBV2
abundance: -
j_gene: TRBJ2-5
CDR3aa: CASIPGGVETQYF
CDR3nt: TGTGCCAGCATCCCAGGGGGTGTGGAGACCCAGTACTTC

d_gene: TRBD1
v_gene: TRBV11-2
abundance: -
j_gene: TRBJ2-7
CDR3aa: CASSLKGASQGSYEQYF
CDR3nt: TGTGCCAGCAGCTTAAAGGGGGCATCACAGGGTTCTTACGAGCAGTACTTC

d_gene: -
v_gene: TRBV30
abundance: -
j_gene: TRBJ2-1
CDR3aa: CAWTGAASSYNEQFF
CDR3nt: TGTGCCTGGACTGGGGCGGCAAGCTCCTACAATGAGCAGTTCTTC

d_gene: -
v_gene: TRBV28
abundance: -
j_gene: TRBJ1-2
CDR3aa: CASEGIQGLMGSYTF
CDR3nt: TGTGCCAGCGAGGGTATACAGGGTCTCATGGGCAGCTACACCTTC

d_gene: -
v_gene: TRBV5-1
abundance: -
j_gene: TRBJ2-2
CDR3aa: CASSPILGTGELFF
CDR3nt: TGCGCCAGCAGCCCCATATTAGGCACCGGGGAGCTGTTTTTT

d_gene: TRBD2
v_gene: TRBV4-3
abundance: -
j_gene: TRBJ2-7
CDR3aa: CASSPELAGAGRQYF
CDR3nt: TGCGCCAGCAGCCCCGAGCTAGCGGGAGCGGGCAGGCAGTACTTC

d_gene: -
v_gene: TRBV28
abundance: -
j_gene: TRBJ2-5
CDR3aa: CASSLRREQLQETQYF
CDR3nt: TGTGCCAGCAGTTTGCGCCGGGAGCAATTACAGGAGACCCAGTACTTC

d_gene: -
v_gene: TRBV12-5
abundance: -
j_gene: TRBJ2-1
CDR3aa: CASGPGLPGYEQFF
CDR3nt: TGTGCTAGTGGTCCGGGACTCCCCGGCTATGAGCAGTTCTTC

d_gene: -
v_gene: TRBV5-4
abundance: -
j_gene: TRBJ1-2
CDR3aa: CASRSGGFPSEDGYTF
CDR3nt: TGTGCCTCAAGAAGTGGGGGGTTCCCTTCGGAGGATGGCTACACCTTC

d_gene: TRBD1
v_gene: TRBV28
abundance: -
j_gene: TRBJ2-7
CDR3aa: CASSASGTGQYEQYF
CDR3nt: TGTGCCAGCAGTGCCTCCGGGACAGGGCAGTACGAGCAGTACTTC

d_gene: -
v_gene: TRBV2
abundance: -
j_gene: TRBJ1-3
CDR3aa: CASSGTGNTIYF
CDR3nt: TGTGCCAGCAGTGGGACTGGAAACACCATATATTTT

d_gene: -
v_gene: TRBV28
abundance: -
j_gene: TRBJ1-2
CDR3aa: CASSPSYGYTF
CDR3nt: TGTGCCAGCAGTCCAAGCTATGGCTACACCTTC

d_gene: TRBD2
v_gene: TRBV4-1
abundance: -
j_gene: TRBJ2-1
CDR3aa: CASSLLAGGFNEQFF
CDR3nt: TGCGCCAGCAGTCTACTAGCGGGAGGGTTCAATGAGCAGTTCTTC

d_gene: TRBD1
v_gene: TRBV28
abundance: -
j_gene: TRBJ2-5
CDR3aa: CASSIQDRDQETQYF
CDR3nt: TGTGCCAGCAGCATCCAGGACAGGGACCAAGAGACCCAGTACTTC

d_gene: -
v_gene: TRBV28
abundance: -
j_gene: TRBJ2-3
CDR3aa: CASSFRGRTDTQYF
CDR3nt: TGTGCCAGCAGTTTCAGAGGCCGCACAGATACGCAGTATTTT

d_gene: -
v_gene: TRBV6-5
abundance: -
j_gene: TRBJ2-7
CDR3aa: CASRRGGGEQYF
CDR3nt: TGTGCCAGCCGCCGAGGGGGGGGCGAGCAGTACTTC

d_gene: -
v_gene: TRBV7-6
abundance: -
j_gene: TRBJ1-5
CDR3aa: CASSFGGTNQPQHF
CDR3nt: TGTGCCAGCAGCTTTGGGGGGACGAATCAGCCCCAGCATTTT

d_gene: -
v_gene: TRBV7-9
abundance: -
j_gene: TRBJ1-2
CDR3aa: CASSPRGGYGYTF
CDR3nt: TGTGCCAGCAGCCCTCGGGGAGGTTATGGCTACACCTTC

d_gene: -
v_gene: TRBV5-6
abundance: -
j_gene: TRBJ2-1
CDR3aa: CASSLAQGKYNEQFF
CDR3nt: TGTGCCAGCAGCTTGGCACAGGGTAAGTATAATGAGCAGTTCTTC

d_gene: -
v_gene: TRBV4-1
abundance: -
j_gene: TRBJ2-7
CDR3aa: CASSQEVLYEQYF
CDR3nt: TGCGCCAGCAGCCAGGAGGTTCTCTACGAGCAGTACTTC

d_gene: -
v_gene: TRBV18
abundance: -
j_gene: TRBJ2-3
CDR3aa: CASSSSEKSTDTQYF
CDR3nt: TGTGCCAGCTCATCTAGCGAGAAAAGCACAGATACGCAGTATTTT

d_gene: TRBD1
v_gene: TRBV2
abundance: -
j_gene: TRBJ2-3
CDR3aa: CASSGQGTSTDTQYF
CDR3nt: TGTGCCAGCAGTGGACAGGGGACTAGCACAGATACGCAGTATTTT

d_gene: TRBD2
v_gene: TRBV5-1
abundance: once
j_gene: TRBJ2-7
CDR3aa: CASSSGTSGSGEQYF
CDR3nt: TGCGCCAGCAGCTCCGGGACTAGCGGGAGTGGCGAGCAGTACTTC

d_gene: -
v_gene: TRBV6-5
abundance: -
j_gene: TRBJ1-2
CDR3aa: CASSYSKGNYGYTF
CDR3nt: TGTGCCAGCAGTTACTCGAAGGGGAACTATGGCTACACCTTC

d_gene: TRBD1
v_gene: TRBV2
abundance: -
j_gene: TRBJ2-1
CDR3aa: CASSGTGFNEQFF
CDR3nt: TGTGCCAGCAGTGGGACAGGGTTCAATGAGCAGTTCTTC

d_gene: TRBD1
v_gene: TRBV6-5
abundance: -
j_gene: TRBJ1-1
CDR3aa: CASSYGQGSMNTEAFF
CDR3nt: TGTGCCAGCAGTTACGGACAGGGAAGCATGAACACTGAAGCTTTCTTT

d_gene: -
v_gene: TRBV19
abundance: -
j_gene: TRBJ1-4
CDR3aa: CASTGWTNEKLFF
CDR3nt: TGTGCCAGTACCGGGTGGACTAATGAAAAACTGTTTTTT

d_gene: -
v_gene: TRBV6-1
abundance: -
j_gene: TRBJ2-7
CDR3aa: CASSLAGQTYEQYF
CDR3nt: TGTGCCAGCAGTTTGGCGGGACAGACCTACGAGCAGTACTTC

d_gene: TRBD1
v_gene: TRBV13
abundance: -
j_gene: TRBJ2-2
CDR3aa: CASSWGTGNTGELFF
CDR3nt: TGTGCCAGCAGCTGGGGGACAGGGAATACCGGGGAGCTGTTTTTT

d_gene: -
v_gene: TRBV21-1
abundance: -
j_gene: TRBJ2-5
CDR3aa: CASPGGQETQYF
CDR3nt: TGTGCCAGCCCCGGCGGGCAAGAGACCCAGTACTTC